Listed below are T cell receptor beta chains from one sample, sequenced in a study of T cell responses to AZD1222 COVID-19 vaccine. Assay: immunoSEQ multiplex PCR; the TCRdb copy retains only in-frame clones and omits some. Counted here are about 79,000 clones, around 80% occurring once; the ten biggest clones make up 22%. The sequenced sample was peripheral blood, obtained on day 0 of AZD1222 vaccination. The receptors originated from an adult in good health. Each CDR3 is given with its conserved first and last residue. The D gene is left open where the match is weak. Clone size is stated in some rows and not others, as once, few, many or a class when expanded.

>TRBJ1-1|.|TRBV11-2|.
TGTGCCAGCAGCTCACAACCAGGGGTTGGAGCTTTCTTT
CASSSQPGVGAFF
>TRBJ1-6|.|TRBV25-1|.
TGTGCCAGCAGAAGGGGCGATAATTCACCCCTCCACTTT
CASRRGDNSPLHF
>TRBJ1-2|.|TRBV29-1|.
TGCAGCGTTGAAAAAGGGGTCGGGAATGGCTACACCTTC
CSVEKGVGNGYTF
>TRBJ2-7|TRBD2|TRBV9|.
TGTGCCAGCAGCGTAGAGGTTTCGGGGACTACCTACGAGCAGTACTTC
CASSVEVSGTTYEQYF
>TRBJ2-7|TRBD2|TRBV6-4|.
TGTGCCAGCAGTGACGAGGGACTAGCGGGCCACCCCTACGAGCAGTACTTC
CASSDEGLAGHPYEQYF
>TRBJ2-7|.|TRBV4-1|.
TGCGCCAGCAGCCAAGGGGCCGCCTCAACCTACGAGCAGTACTTC
CASSQGAASTYEQYF
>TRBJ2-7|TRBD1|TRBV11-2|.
TGTGCCAGCAGCTCGCTGACAGGGAGCTCCTACGAGCAGTACTTC
CASSSLTGSSYEQYF
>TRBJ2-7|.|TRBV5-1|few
TGCGCCAGCAGCCACGGGACTCCTGGTTGGGCGGGAGAGCAGTACTTC
CASSHGTPGWAGEQYF
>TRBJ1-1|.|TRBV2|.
TGTGCCACGAAGCAATCGGTCGCTGAAGCTTTCTTT
CATKQSVAEAFF
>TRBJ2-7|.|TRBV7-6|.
TGTGCCAGCAGCTTGGGCAGGGGCGTCCCCTACGAGCAGTACTTC
CASSLGRGVPYEQYF
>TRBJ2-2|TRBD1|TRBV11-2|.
TGTGCCAGCAGCTCCCATTCCGGGACAGCGAACACCGGGGAGCTGTTTTTT
CASSSHSGTANTGELFF
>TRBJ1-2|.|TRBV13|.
TGTGCCAGCACCCGGACTGATTTTTATGGCTACACCTTC
CASTRTDFYGYTF
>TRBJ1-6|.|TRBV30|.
TGTGCCTGGAAAAACATTGGAAATTCACCCCTCCACTTT
CAWKNIGNSPLHF
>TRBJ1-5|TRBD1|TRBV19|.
TGTGCCAGTAGTATGGGGGACAGGGCTAATCAGCCCCAGCATTTT
CASSMGDRANQPQHF
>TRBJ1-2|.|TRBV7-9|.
TGTGCCAGCAGCTTGGGGTTGGGCTACACCTTC
CASSLGLGYTF
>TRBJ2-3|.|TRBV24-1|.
TGTGCCACCAGTGACGTAAGGGTGAAGGGTACGCAGTATTTT
CATSDVRVKGTQYF
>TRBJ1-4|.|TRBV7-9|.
TGTGCCAGCAGCTCATTACCCATAACAACTAATGAAAAACTGTTTTTT
CASSSLPITTNEKLFF
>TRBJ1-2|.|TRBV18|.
TGTGCCAGCTCAACCCCAGGGGTCGGCTACACCTTC
CASSTPGVGYTF
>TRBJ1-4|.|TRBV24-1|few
TGTGCCACCAGTGATTTGCGGCGGGGGACTAATGAAAAACTGTTTTTT
CATSDLRRGTNEKLFF
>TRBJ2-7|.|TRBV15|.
TGTGCCACCAGCAGAGACACTACTGCCGGAGGCGAGCAGTACTTC
CATSRDTTAGGEQYF
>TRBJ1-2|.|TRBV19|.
TGTGCCAGCCACAGTCCGGCACTTAACTATGGCTACACCTTC
CASHSPALNYGYTF
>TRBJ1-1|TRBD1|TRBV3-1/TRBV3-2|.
TGTGCCAGCAGCCCAGGGACAGGGAGGCTTAAAGCTTTCTTT
CASSPGTGRLKAFF
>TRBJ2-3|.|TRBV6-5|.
TGTGCCACCCGACGGGACTTAACAGATACGCAGTATTTT
CATRRDLTDTQYF
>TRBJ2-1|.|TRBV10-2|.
TGCGCCAGACCTCCGGGAGACCAGGAAAGGGCTGAGCAGTTCTTC
CARPPGDQERAEQFF
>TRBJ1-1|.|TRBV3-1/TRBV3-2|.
TGTGCCAGCAGCCAAGGTCAGAGGTACACTGAAGCTTTCTTT
CASSQGQRYTEAFF
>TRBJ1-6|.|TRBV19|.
TGTGCCAGTAGTATCGGCGGAAATAATTCACCCCTCCACTTT
CASSIGGNNSPLHF
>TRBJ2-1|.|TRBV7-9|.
TGTGCCAGCAGCCACCCCGGGGGAGCGGGCTTTAACAATGAGCAGTTCTTC
CASSHPGGAGFNNEQFF
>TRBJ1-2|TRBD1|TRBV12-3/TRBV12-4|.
TGTGCCAGCAGTTTAGCCAGACAGGGTTCCTACACCTTC
CASSLARQGSYTF
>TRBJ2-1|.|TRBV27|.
TGTGCCAGCAGTCCCTATAATAATGAGCAGTTCTTC
CASSPYNNEQFF
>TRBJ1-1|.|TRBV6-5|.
TGTGCCAGCAGGCTAGGGACACCGAACACTGAAGCTTTCTTT
CASRLGTPNTEAFF
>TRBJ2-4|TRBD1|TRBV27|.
TGTGCCAGCAGCCAAGGGACAGGGGCCTTCAAAAACATTCAGTACTTC
CASSQGTGAFKNIQYF
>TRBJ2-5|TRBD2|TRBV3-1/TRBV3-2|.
TGTGCCAGCAGCCTCGCCGGGCTAGCGGGCCAAGAGACCCAGTACTTC
CASSLAGLAGQETQYF
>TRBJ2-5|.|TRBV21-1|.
TGTGCCAGCAGCAAAGTTCAGGGACCTGAAGAGACCCAGTACTTC
CASSKVQGPEETQYF
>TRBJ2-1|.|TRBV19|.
TGTGCCAGTAGTATAGCGGGGACCCTACTTTACAATGAGCAGTTCTTC
CASSIAGTLLYNEQFF